Listed here are 16 T cell receptor beta chains from one sample, sequenced in a study of post-analysis software for immune sequencing data. Antigens of these TCRs are unknown. Study observations and caveats: Patients carried 5 or 6 TRBV segments more frequently than controls did, and TRBV5-6, TRBV5-1 and TRBV20-1 were among them.

Libraries were made from TCR beta cDNA, and they carried unique molecular identifiers. One entry per CDR3 protein, called by TCRdb with MiXCR from the PCR reads. The data hold more than 500,000 distinct CDR3 sequences, with 34% observed a single time. The sample consisted of blood. These receptors were obtained from a girl aged 2-17 years with multiple sclerosis.

Only a few counts were recorded for this clonotype. This chain links TRBV7-2 with TRBJ1-5; the D gene is possibly TRBD1 (5 bases). Trimming pared 5 bases from V and 2 bases from J, leaving 13 bases between. The CDR3 consists of 15 residues. Germline values: CDR1 SGHTA, CDR2 FQGNSA. CDR3 amino acids: CASSPGKSGNQPQHF. The CDR3 DNA follows: TGTGCCAGCAGCCCAGGGAAGTCGGGCAATCAGCCCCAGCATTTT.

The table lists this clonotype with a few counts. The chain joins TRBV29-1 to TRBJ2-1; TRBD1 is a possible D gene (5 bases). The CDR3 contains 13 residues. The ends were cut back, 1 base at V and 10 bases at J, with 14 bases in the middle. From germline, CDR1 is SQVTM and CDR2 ANQGSEA. CDR3 in amino acids: CSVEGWQGEEQFF. The CDR3 nucleotides are TGCAGCGTTGAAGGTTGGCAGGGTGAAGAGCAGTTCTTC.

The gene calls are TRBV20-1 and TRBJ2-1; the D gene is possibly TRBD2 (6 bases). CDR1 and CDR2 (germline): DFQATT, SNEGSKA (reference sequence). This CDR3 is 13 amino acids long. The germline V and J ends were trimmed by 4 bases and 6 bases, with 13 bases remaining between them. The CDR3 reads CSAKLAHSNEQFF. The CDR3 region has the DNA TGCAGTGCTAAACTAGCTCACAGCAATGAGCAGTTCTTC.

This clonotype appeared a few times. The chain employs TRBV12-3 or TRBV12-4 and TRBJ2-3; D is possibly TRBD1 or TRBD2 (6 bases each). The CDR3 totals 13 residues. The V gene lost 1 base and the J gene lost 9 bases, with 11 bases spanning the gap. The CDR3 reads CASSLGGARTQYF. The CDR3 nucleotides are TGTGCCAGCAGTTTAGGGGGGGCCCGGACGCAGTATTTT.

The chain recombines TRBV20-1 with TRBJ1-2, with D perhaps matching TRBD1 (5 bases). V lost 6 bases and J 7 bases, leaving 18 bases between the germline ends. The CDR3 contains 13 residues. Germline V CDR1 and CDR2: DFQATT, SNEGSKA (reference sequence). The CDR3: CSADQGLGGGYTF. For the CDR3, the DNA is TGCAGTGCCGACCAGGGCCTTGGCGGTGGCTACACCTTC.

The chain is built from TRBV7-8 and TRBJ1-2; a weak D match, TRBD1 (5 bases). Between the trimmed V and J ends, which lost 4 bases and 6 bases, there was a span of 15 bases. From germline, CDR1 is SGHVS and CDR2 FQNEAQ. The CDR3 has 14 amino acids. The CDR3 is CASSSWTNSHGYTF. CDR3 sequence (DNA): TGTGCCAGCAGCTCATGGACAAACTCCCATGGCTACACCTTC.

V gene TRBV5-1 combines with J gene TRBJ1-2; tentative D call: TRBD1 (5 bases). V was clipped by 4 bases and J by 3 bases, with 10 bases between them. This CDR3 contains 13 residues. Germline CDR1 is SGHRS and CDR2 is YFSETQ. The CDR3 protein is CASSPDSHYGYTF. The CDR3 coding sequence is TGCGCCAGCAGCCCTGACAGTCACTATGGCTACACCTTC.

There are a few counts of this clonotype. J is TRBJ2-1 and V is TRBV20-1; TRBD1 is a possible D gene (7 bases). The CDR3 covers 14 residues. Trimming left V 5 bases short and J 8 bases short, with 19 bases between. Looked up from germline, CDR1 is DFQATT and CDR2 is SNEGSKA (reference sequence). Here the CDR3 DNA reads TGCAGTGCTCAACTAGCAGGGGGGTCCCATGAGCAGTTCTTC. Encoded protein: CSAQLAGGSHEQFF.

The chain employs TRBV3-1 and TRBJ1-2, with D possibly being TRBD1 (6 bases). CDR3 length: 15 amino acids. Trimming pared 0 bases from V and 7 bases from J, leaving 15 bases between. CDR1 is LGHDT, CDR2 YNNKEL, per germline (reference sequence). The CDR3, as DNA: TGTGCCAGCAGCCAAGACCCCAGGGGTTCGGGTGGCTACACCTTC. Protein product: CASSQDPRGSGGYTF.

This clonotype appeared a few times. The chain links TRBV20-1 to TRBJ2-7; D might be TRBD1 (6 bases). V gave up 6 bases and J gave up 0 bases, with 12 bases separating them. The CDR3 sequence is 13 residues long. Germline assignment: CDR1 DFQATT and CDR2 SNEGSKA (reference sequence). The CDR3 region has the DNA TGCAGTGCCGGACAGTCCAGCTCCTACGAGCAGTACTTC. This codes for CSAGQSSSYEQYF.

This clonotype was counted only a few times. The chain links TRBV6-5 to TRBJ2-3, with TRBD1 identical over 7 bases. The V and J ends lost 6 bases and 0 bases, in that order; junction bases with no gene match: 9. CDR1 is MNHEY and CDR2 is SVGAGI in the germline V gene. This CDR3 has 16 amino acids. Here the CDR3 DNA reads TGTGCCAGCAGCCCTACAGGGGCAACTAGCACAGATACGCAGTATTTT. Encoded protein: CASSPTGATSTDTQYF.

This clonotype has a handful of counts. The chain joins TRBV7-2 to TRBJ2-1, with TRBD2 as a possible D gene (6 bases). CDR1 is SGHTA and CDR2 is FQGNSA in the germline V gene. The length of the CDR3 is 16 residues. V was shortened by 1 base and J by 5 bases, with 15 bases between the two germline ends. The CDR3 is CASSLVRGGTDNEQFF. As DNA, the CDR3 is TGTGCCAGCAGCTTAGTGCGGGGTGGAACAGACAATGAGCAGTTCTTC.

The chain is built from TRBV27 and TRBJ1-1, with 12 bases identical to TRBD1. Germline V gives CDR1 MNHEY, CDR2 SMNVEV (reference sequence). CDR3 length equals 17 residues. Trimming at V came to 2 bases and at J to 5 bases, leaving 9 bases not matched to a gene. The CDR3 here is CASSLIPGQGAWTEAFF. The CDR3 coding sequence is TGTGCCAGCAGTTTAATACCGGGACAGGGGGCTTGGACTGAAGCTTTCTTT.

This clonotype has a handful of counts. The V and J genes are TRBV10-2 and TRBJ1-2; possible D gene TRBD1, 5 bases. The CDR3 length is 13 residues. V was clipped by 7 bases and J by 8 bases, with 17 bases between them. Germline-derived CDR1 and CDR2 are WSHSY and SAAADI. The CDR3 is CASTTSGPQGYTF. The CDR3 bases are TGCGCCAGCACCACCTCGGGGCCACAAGGCTACACCTTC.

The CDR3 here is CASSQSLGADTEAFF. In DNA, the CDR3 is TGTGCCAGCAGCCAAAGTCTGGGGGCGGACACTGAAGCTTTCTTT. This chain uses TRBV14 with TRBJ1-1, with D perhaps matching TRBD1 (6 bases). CDR3 size: 15 residues. The V end lost 2 bases, the J end lost 3 bases, and 13 bases lay between the germline ends. CDR1 is SGHDN, CDR2 FVKESK, per germline.

A few counts support this clonotype. The V call is TRBV28, the J call TRBJ1-6; D may be TRBD1 (6 bases). The CDR3 is 13 residues long. Germline assignment: CDR1 MDHEN and CDR2 SYDVKM. Trimming pared 10 bases from V and 8 bases from J, leaving 15 bases between. The CDR3 nucleotides are TGTGCCACCATGTGGGGGGCGGATTCACCCCTCCACTTT. Encoded protein: CATMWGADSPLHF.